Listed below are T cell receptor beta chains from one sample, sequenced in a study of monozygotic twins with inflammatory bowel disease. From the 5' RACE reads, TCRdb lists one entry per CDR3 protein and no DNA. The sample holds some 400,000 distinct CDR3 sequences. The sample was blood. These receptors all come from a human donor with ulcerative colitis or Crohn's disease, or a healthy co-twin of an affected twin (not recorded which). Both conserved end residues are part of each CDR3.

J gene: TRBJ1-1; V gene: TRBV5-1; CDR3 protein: CASRQVGGNTEAFF
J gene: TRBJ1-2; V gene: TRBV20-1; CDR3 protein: CSARQTGYSNYGYTF
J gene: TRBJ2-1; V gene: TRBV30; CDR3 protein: CAWNLALSNRDEQFF
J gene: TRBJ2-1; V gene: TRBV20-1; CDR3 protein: CSARREVYNEQFF
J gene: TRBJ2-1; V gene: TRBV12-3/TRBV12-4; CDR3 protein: CATYRGLAGTDEQFF
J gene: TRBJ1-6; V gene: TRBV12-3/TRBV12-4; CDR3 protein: CASSLKGPSYNSPLHF
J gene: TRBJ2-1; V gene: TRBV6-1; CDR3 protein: CASRSGDRYNEQFF
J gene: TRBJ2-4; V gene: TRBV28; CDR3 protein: CASSLMAPGRTKNIQYF
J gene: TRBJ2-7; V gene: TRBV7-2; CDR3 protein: CASTGTSGYEQYF
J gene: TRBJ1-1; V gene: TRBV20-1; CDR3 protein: CSALAGGAVTEAFF
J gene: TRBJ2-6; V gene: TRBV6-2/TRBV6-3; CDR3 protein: CASTPVSGVRAGANVLTF
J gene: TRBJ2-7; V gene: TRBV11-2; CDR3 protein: CASSLVGYLYEQYF
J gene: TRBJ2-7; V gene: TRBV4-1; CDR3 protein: CASSQVPRQTHEQYF
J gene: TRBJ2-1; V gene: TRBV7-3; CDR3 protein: CASSHRTRGGYNEQFF
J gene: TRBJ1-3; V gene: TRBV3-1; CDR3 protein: CASSQVGQGYSGNTIYF
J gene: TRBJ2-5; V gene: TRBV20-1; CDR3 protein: CSADRDNQETQYF
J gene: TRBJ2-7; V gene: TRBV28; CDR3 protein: CASSSPLAGDPYEQYF
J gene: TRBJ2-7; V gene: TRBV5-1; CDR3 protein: CASSLSGSDYEQYF
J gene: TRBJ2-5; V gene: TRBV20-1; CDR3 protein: CSARGQLGETQYF
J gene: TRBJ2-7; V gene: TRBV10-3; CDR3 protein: CAISNRDRIYEQYF
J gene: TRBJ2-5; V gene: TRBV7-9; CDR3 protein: CASSFGQGTETQYF
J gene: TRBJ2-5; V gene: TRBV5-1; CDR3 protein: CASSLGAAILQETQYF
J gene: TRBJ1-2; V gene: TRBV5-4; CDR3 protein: CASSLAGTRRFGYTF
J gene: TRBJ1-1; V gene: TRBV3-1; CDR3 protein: CASSQVAANTEAFF
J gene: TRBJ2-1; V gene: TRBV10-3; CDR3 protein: CAINSGLAEYNEQFF
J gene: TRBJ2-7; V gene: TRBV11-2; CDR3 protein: CASSSDRVGNEQYF
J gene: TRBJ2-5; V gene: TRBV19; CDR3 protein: CASSIDSGMEETQYF
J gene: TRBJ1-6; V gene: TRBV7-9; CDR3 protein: CASSFTTGNSPLHF
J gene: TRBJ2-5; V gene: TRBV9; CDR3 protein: CASTVGGGNKETQYF
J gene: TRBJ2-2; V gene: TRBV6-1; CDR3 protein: CASRQAGNTGELFF
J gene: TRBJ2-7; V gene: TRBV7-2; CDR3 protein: CASSLRALADSYEQYF
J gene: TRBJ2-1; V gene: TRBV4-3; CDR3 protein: CASSQDSGVYNEQFF
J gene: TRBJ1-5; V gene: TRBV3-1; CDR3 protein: CASSQDSGNQPQHF
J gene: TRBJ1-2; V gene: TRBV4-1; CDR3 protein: CASSQDTLSDGYTF
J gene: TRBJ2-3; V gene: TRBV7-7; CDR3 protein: CASSPGTRQTTDTQYF
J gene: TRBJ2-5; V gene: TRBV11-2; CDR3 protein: CASSLPRTSGRTIKETQYF